Sequencing of this TCR beta chain was carried out in a study of blood T cell repertoires in COVID-19. Study details: From T cells, B-cell-depleted T cells, or PBMCs came the material, which was cDNA or gDNA.

Under the authors' procedure: Nucleated cell number was recorded as an estimate derived from reference gene primer amplification. TCRdb's table, derived via immunoSEQ multiplex PCR, lists solely in-frame clones and lacks some. V and J calls and clone size follow that table, whereas D and trimming were derived from the DNA. The sample holds roughly 410,000 clones, roughly 90% seen once. V lost 2 bases to trimming and J lost 5 bases; unmatched junction nucleotides: 8. This CDR3 has 14 amino acids. In germline, CDR1 is GTSNPN, CDR2 SVGIG (reference sequence). Followed over time, Seattle patients had been enrolled while infection was active.

The chain has TRBV30 and TRBJ1-2; TRBD1 matches 7 bases. The sequencing input was peripheral blood. The TCR was taken from a woman aged 40 to 50 with COVID-19, enrolled during active disease. The CDR3 DNA reads as TGTGCCTGGAGTAGGGACAGCCTTTTGTATGGCTACACCTTC. This translates into CAWSRDSLLYGYTF.